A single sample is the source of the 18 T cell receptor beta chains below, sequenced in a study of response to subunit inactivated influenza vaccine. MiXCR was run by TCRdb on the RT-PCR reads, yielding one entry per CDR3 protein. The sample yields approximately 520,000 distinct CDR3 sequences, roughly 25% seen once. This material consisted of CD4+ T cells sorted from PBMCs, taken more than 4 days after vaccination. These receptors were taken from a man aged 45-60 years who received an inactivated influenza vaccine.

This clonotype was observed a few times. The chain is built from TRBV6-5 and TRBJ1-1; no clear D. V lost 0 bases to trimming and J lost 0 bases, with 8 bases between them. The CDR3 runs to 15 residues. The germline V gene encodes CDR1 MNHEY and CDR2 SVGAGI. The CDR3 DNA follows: TGTGCCAGCAGTTACTCGATAGGGTTGAACACTGAAGCTTTCTTT. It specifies CASSYSIGLNTEAFF.

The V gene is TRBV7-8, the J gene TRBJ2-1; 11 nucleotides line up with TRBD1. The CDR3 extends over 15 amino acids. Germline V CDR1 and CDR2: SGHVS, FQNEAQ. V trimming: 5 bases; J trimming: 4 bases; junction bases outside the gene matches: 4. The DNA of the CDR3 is TGTGCCAGCAGCCGGACAGGGGGCGCATACAATGAGCAGTTCTTC. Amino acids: CASSRTGGAYNEQFF.

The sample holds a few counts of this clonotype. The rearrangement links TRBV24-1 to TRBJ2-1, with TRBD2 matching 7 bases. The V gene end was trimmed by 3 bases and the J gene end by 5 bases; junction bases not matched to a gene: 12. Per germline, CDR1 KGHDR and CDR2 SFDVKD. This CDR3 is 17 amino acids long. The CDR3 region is CATSDRKPGLIDNEQFF. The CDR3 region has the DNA TGTGCCACCAGTGATCGGAAACCGGGACTAATCGACAATGAGCAGTTCTTC.

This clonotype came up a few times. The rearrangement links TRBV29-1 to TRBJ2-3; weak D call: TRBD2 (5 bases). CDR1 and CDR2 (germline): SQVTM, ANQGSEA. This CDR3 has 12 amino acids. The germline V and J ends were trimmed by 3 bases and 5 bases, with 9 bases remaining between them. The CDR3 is CSVDSGLDTQYF. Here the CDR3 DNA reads TGCAGCGTTGACTCGGGGTTAGATACGCAGTATTTT.

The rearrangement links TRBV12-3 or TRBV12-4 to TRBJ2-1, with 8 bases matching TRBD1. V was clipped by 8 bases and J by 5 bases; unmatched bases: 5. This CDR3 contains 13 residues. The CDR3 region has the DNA TGTGCCAGCTTCAGGGGGCCGGACAATGAGCAGTTCTTC. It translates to CASFRGPDNEQFF.

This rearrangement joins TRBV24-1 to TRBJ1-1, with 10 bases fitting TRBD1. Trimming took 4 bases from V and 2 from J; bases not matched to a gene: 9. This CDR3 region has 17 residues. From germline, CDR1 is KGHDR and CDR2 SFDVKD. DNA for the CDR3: TGTGCCACCAGTGAGTCGCCGGGACAGGGGATAAACACTGAAGCTTTCTTT. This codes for CATSESPGQGINTEAFF.

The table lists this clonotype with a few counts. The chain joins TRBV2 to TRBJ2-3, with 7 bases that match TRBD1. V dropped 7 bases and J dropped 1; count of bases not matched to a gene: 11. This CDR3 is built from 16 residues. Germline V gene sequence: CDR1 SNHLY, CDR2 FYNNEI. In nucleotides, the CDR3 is TGTGCCAGCAAATCGACAGGGCTCTCTCGCACAGATACGCAGTATTTT. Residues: CASKSTGLSRTDTQYF.

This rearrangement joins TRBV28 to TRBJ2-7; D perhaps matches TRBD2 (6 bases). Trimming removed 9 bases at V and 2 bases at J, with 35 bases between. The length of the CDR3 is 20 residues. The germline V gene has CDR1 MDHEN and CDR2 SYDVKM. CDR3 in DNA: TGTGCCAGGTTCCCCTGCGAAGCGGTCAGTCCGGGACTTGGCACCTACGAGCAGTACTTC. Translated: CARFPCEAVSPGLGTYEQYF.

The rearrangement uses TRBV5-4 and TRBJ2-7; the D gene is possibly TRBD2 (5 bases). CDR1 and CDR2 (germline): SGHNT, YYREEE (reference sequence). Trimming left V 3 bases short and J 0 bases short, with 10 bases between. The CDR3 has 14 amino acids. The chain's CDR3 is CASSSLGSSYEQYF. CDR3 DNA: TGTGCCAGCAGCTCCCTGGGGAGCTCCTACGAGCAGTACTTC.

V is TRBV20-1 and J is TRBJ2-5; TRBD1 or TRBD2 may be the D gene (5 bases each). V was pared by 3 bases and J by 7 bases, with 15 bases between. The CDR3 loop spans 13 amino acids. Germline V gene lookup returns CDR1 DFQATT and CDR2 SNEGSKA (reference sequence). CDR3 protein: CSASGDHSGTQYF. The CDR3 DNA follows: TGCAGTGCTAGCGGGGACCACAGTGGGACCCAGTACTTC.

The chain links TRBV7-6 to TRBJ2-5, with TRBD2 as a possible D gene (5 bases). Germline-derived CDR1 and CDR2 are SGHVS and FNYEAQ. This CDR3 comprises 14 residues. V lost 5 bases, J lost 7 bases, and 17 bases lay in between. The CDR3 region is CASSPPGIGTTQYF. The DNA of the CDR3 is TGTGCCAGCAGCCCCCCCGGGATTGGTACGACCCAGTACTTC.

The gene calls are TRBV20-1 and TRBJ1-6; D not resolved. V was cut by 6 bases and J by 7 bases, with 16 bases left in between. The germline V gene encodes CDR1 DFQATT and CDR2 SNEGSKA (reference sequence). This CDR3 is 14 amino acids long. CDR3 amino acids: CSAEPSIGNSPLHF. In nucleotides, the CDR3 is TGCAGTGCCGAACCGTCGATAGGGAATTCACCCCTCCACTTT.

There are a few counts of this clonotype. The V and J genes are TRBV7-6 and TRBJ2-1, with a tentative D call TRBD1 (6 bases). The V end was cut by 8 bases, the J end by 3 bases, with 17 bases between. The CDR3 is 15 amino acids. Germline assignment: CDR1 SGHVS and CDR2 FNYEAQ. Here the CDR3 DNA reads TGTGCCAGCGAGCCCTGGACAGCCCGCTACAATGAGCAGTTCTTC. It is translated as CASEPWTARYNEQFF.

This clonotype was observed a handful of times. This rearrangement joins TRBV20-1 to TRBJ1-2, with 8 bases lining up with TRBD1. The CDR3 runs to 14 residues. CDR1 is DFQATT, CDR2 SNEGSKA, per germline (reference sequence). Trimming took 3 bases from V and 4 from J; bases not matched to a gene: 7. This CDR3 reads CSASPRTGSYGYTF. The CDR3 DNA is TGCAGTGCTAGCCCTCGGACAGGGAGCTATGGCTACACCTTC.

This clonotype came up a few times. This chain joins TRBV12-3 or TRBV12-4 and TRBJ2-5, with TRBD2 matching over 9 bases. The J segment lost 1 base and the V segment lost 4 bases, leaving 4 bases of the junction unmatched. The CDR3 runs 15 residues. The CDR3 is CASSYLAGTQETQYF. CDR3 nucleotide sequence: TGTGCCAGCAGTTACCTAGCGGGGACCCAAGAGACCCAGTACTTC.

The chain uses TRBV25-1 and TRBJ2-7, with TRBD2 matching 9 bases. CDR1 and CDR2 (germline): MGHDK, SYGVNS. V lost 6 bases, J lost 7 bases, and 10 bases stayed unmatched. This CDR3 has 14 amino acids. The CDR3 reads CASREAGGLGEQYF. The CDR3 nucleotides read TGTGCCAGCAGGGAGGCGGGGGGGTTAGGAGAGCAGTACTTC.

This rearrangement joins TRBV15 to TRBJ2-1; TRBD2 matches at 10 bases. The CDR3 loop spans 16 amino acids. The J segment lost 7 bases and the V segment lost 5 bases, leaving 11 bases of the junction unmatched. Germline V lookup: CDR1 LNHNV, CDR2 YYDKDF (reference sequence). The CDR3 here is CATSAPLAGAINEQFF. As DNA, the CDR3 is TGTGCCACCAGCGCTCCTCTAGCGGGAGCTATTAATGAGCAGTTCTTC.

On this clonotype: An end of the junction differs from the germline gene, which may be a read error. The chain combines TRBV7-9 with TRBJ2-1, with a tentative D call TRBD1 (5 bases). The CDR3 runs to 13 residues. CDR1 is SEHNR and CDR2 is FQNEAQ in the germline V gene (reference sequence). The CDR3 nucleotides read TGTGCCAGCAGCTTAGAGGGGTTAGGAACCGGCAACTTC. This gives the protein CASSLEGLGTGNF.